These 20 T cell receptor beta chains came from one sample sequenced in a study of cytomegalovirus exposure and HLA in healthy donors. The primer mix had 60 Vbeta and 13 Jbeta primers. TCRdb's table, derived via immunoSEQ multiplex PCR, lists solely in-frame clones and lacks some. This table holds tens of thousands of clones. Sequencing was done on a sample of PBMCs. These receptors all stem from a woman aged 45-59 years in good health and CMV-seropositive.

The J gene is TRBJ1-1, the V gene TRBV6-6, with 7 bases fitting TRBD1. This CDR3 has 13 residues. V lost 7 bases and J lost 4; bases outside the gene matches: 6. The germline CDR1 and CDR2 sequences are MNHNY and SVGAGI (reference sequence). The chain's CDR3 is CASTDPGGTEAFF. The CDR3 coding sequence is TGTGCCAGCACCGACCCAGGGGGCACTGAAGCTTTCTTT.

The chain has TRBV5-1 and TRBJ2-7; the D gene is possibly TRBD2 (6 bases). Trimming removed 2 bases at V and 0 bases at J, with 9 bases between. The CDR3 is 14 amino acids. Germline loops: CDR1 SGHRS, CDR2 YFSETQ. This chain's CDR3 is CASSFARDSYEQYF. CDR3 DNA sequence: TGCGCCAGCAGCTTCGCGCGGGACTCCTACGAGCAGTACTTC.

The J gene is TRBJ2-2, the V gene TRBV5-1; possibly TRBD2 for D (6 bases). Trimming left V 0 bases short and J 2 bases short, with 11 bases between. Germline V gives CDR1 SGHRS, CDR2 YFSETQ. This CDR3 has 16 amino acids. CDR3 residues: CASSLVGRGNTGELFF. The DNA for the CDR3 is TGCGCCAGCAGCTTGGTAGGGCGGGGAAACACCGGGGAGCTGTTTTTT.

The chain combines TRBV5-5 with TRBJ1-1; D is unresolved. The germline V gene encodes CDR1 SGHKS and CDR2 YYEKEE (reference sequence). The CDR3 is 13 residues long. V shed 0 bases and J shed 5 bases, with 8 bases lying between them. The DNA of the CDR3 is TGTGCCAGCAGCTTGGGGCCTAGGACTGAAGCTTTCTTT. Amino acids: CASSLGPRTEAFF. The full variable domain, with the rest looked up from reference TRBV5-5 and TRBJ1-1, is DAGVTQSPTHLIKTRGQQVTLRCSPISGHKSVSWYQQVLGQGPQFIFQYYEKEERGRGNFPDRFSARQFPNYSSELNVNALLLGDSALYLCASSLGPRTEAFFGQGTRLTVV.

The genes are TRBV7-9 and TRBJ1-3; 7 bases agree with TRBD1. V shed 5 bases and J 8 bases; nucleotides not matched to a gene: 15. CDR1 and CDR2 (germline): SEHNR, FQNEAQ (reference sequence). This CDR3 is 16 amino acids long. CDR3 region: CASSRAGTLTGDTIYF. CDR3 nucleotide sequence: TGTGCCAGCAGCCGCGCCGGGACCCTCACAGGGGACACCATATATTTT. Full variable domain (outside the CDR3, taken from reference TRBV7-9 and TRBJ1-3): DTGVSQNPRHKITKRGQNVTFRCDPISEHNRLYWYRQTLGQGPEFLTYFQNEAQLEKSRLLSDRFSAERPKGSFSTLEIQRTEQGDSAMYLCASSRAGTLTGDTIYFGEGSWLTVV.

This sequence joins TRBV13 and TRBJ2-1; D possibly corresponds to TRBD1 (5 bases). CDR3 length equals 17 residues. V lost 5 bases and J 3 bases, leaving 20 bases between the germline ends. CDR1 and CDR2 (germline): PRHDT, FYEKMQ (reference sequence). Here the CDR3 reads CASSPTGATAYYNEQFF. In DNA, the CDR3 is TGTGCCAGCAGCCCAACAGGAGCGACAGCATACTACAATGAGCAGTTCTTC.

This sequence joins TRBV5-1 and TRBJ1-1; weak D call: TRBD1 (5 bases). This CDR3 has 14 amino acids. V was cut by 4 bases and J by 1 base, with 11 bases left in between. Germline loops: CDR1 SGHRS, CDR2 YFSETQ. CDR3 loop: CASSPTTGNTEAFF. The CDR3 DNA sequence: TGCGCCAGCAGCCCCACTACAGGGAACACTGAAGCTTTCTTT.

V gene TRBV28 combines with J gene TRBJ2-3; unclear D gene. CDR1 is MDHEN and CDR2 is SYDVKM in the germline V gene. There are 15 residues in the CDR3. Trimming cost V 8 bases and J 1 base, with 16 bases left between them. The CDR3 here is CASSVAGARTDTQYF. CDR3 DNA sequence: TGTGCCAGCTCCGTGGCCGGAGCACGCACAGATACGCAGTATTTT.

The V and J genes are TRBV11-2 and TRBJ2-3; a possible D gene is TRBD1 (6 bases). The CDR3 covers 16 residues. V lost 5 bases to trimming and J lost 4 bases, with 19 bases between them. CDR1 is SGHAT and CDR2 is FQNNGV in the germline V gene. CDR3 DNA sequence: TGTGCCAGCAGCAAACCGGGACACCCTGTCGCAGATACGCAGTATTTT. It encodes CASSKPGHPVADTQYF.

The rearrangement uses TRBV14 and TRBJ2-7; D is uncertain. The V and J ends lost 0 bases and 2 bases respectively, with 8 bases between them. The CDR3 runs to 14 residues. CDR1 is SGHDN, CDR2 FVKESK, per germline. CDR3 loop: CASSQESRAYEQYF. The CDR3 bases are TGTGCCAGCAGCCAAGAATCCCGCGCCTACGAGCAGTACTTC.

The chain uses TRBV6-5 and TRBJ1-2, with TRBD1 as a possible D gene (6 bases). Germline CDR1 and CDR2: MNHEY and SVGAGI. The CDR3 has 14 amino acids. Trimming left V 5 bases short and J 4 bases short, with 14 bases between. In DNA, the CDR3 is TGTGCCAGCAGTCCGACGGACAGTTTCTATGGCTACACCTTC. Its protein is CASSPTDSFYGYTF.

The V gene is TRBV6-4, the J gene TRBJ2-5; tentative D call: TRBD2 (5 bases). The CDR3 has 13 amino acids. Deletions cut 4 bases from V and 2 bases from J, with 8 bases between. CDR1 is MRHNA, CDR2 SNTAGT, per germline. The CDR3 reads CASSATRQETQYF. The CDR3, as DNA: TGTGCCAGCAGTGCAACTAGACAAGAGACCCAGTACTTC.

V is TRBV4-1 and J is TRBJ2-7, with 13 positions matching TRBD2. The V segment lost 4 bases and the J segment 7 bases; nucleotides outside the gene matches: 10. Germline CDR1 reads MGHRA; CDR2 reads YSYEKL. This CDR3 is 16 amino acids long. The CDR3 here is CASSPLGTSGAFEQYF. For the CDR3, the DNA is TGCGCCAGCAGCCCCTTAGGGACTAGCGGGGCTTTTGAGCAGTACTTC.

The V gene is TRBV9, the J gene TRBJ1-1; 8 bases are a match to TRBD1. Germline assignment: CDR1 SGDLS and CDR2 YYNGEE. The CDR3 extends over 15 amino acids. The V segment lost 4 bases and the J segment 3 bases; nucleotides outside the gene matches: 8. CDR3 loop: CASSPTDRVDTEAFF. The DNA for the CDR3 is TGTGCCAGCAGCCCGACGGACAGGGTCGACACTGAAGCTTTCTTT.

In DNA, the CDR3 is TGCAGCGTTGAGAGGGATAGGTACGAGCAGTACTTC. Translated, it gives CSVERDRYEQYF. The genes are TRBV29-1 and TRBJ2-7; tentatively, D is TRBD2 (5 bases). Trimming pared 3 bases from V and 4 bases from J, leaving 10 bases between. Germline loops: CDR1 SQVTM, CDR2 ANQGSEA. The CDR3 extends over 12 amino acids.

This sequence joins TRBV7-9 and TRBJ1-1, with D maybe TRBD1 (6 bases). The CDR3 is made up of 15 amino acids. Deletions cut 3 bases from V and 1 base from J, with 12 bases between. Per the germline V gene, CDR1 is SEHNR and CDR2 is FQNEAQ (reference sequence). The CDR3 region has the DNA TGTGCCAGCAGCTTCCTGGAGACAGGGAACACTGAAGCTTTCTTT. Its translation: CASSFLETGNTEAFF.

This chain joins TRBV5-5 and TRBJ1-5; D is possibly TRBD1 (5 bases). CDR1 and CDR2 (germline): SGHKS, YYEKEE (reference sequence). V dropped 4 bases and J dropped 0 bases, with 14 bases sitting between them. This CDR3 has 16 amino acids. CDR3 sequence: CASSPNWDFSNQPQHF. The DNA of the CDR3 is TGTGCCAGCAGCCCTAATTGGGACTTTAGCAATCAGCCCCAGCATTTT.

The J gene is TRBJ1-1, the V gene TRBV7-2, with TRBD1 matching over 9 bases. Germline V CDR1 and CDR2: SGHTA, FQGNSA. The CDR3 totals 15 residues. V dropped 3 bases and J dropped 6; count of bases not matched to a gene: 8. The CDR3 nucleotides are TGTGCCAGCAGCTTCTCCGGGACAGGGTCCCCTGAAGCTTTCTTT. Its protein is CASSFSGTGSPEAFF. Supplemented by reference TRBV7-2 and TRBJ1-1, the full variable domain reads GAGVSQSPSNKVTEKGKDVELRCDPISGHTALYWYRQSLGQGLEFLIYFQGNSAPDKSGLPSDRFSAERTGGSVSTLTIQRTQQEDSAVYLCASSFSGTGSPEAFFGQGTRLTVV.

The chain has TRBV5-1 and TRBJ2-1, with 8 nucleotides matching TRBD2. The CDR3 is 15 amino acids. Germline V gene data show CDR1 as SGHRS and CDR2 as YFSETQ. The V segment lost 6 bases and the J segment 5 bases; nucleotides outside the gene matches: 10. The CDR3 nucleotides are TGCGCCAGCACTTTAGCAGCGGGGGCAGACAATGAGCAGTTCTTC. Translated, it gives CASTLAAGADNEQFF.

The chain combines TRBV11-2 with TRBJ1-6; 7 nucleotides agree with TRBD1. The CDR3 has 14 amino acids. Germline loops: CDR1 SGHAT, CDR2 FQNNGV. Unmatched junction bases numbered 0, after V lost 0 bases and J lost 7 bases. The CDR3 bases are TGTGCCAGCAGCTTAGAACAGGGGAATTCACCCCTCCACTTT. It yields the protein CASSLEQGNSPLHF.